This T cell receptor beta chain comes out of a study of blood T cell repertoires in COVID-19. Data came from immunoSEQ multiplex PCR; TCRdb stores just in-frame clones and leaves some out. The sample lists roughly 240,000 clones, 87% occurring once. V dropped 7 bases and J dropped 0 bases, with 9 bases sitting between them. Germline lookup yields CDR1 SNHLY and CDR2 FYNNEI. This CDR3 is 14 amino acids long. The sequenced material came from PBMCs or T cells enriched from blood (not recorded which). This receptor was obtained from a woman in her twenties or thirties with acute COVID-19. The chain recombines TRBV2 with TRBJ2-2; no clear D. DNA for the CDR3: TGTGCCAGCACGGTGCTCACGAACACCGGGGAGCTGTTTTTT. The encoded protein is CASTVLTNTGELFF.